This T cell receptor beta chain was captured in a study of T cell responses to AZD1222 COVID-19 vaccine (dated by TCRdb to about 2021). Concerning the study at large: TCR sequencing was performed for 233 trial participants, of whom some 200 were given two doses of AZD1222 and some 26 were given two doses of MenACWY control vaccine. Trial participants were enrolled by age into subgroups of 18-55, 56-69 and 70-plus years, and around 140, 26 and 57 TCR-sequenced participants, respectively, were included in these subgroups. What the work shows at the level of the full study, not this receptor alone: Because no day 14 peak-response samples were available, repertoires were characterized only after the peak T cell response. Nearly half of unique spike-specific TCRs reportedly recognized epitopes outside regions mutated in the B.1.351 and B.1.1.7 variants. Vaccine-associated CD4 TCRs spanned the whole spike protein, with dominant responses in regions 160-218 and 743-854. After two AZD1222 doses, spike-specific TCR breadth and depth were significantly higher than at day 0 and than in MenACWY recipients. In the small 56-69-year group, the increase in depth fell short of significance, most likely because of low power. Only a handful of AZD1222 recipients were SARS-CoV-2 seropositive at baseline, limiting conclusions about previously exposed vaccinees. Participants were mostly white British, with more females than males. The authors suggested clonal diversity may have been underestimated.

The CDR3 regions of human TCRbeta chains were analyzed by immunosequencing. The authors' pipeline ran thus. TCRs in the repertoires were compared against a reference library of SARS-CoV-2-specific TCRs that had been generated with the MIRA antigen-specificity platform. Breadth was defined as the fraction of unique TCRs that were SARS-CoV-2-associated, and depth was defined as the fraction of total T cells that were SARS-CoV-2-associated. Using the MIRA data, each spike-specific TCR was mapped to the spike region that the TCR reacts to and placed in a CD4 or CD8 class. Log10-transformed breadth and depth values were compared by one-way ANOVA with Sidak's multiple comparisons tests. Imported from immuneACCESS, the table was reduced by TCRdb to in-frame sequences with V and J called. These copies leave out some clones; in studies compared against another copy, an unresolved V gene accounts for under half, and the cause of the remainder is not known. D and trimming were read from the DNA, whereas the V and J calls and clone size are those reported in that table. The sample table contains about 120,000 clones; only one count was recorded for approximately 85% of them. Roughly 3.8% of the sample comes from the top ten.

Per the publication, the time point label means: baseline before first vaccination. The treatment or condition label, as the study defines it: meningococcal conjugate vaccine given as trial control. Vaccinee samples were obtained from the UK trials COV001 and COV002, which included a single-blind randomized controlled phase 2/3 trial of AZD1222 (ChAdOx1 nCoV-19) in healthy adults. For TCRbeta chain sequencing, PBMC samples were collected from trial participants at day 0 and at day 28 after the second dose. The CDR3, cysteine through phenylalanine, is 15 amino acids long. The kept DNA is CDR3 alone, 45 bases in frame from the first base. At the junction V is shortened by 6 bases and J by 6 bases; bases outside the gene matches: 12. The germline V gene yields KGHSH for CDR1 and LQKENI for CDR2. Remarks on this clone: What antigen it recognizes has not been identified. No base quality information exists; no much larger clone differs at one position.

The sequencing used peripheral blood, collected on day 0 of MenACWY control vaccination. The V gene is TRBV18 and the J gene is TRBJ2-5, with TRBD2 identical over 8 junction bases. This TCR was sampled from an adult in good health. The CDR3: CASSAGGAQLKTQYF. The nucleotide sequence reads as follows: TGTGCCAGCTCGGCCGGGGGGGCCCAGTTAAAGACCCAGTACTTC.